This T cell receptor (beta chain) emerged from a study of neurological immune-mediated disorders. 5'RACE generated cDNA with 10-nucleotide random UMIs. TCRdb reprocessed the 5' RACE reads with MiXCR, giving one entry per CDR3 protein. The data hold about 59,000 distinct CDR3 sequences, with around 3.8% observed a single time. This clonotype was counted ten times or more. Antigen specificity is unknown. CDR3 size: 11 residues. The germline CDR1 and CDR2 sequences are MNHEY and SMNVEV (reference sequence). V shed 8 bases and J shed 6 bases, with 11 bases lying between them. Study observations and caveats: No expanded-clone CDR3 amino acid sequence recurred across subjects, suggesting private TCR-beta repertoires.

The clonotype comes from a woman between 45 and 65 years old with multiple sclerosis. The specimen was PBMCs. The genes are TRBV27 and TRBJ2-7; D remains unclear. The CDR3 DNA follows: TGTGCCAGCGGATTAACGTCCGAGCAGTACTTC. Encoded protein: CASGLTSEQYF.